The clone carrying this T cell receptor beta chain was detected many times. Its cognate antigen is unknown. Time point of the sample: healthy volunteer bleed at 2 weeks. Unseparated into fractions, whole blood served as the source from which total RNA was extracted. TCRdb recomputed calls from the RACE reads with MiXCR, one row per CDR3 protein. Of about 46,000 distinct CDR3 sequences in the sample, about 3.9% were seen once. The sample is drawn from a study of human T cells and chemical hapten exposure. The germline gives CDR1 SGHTA, CDR2 FQGTGA. This CDR3 has 16 residues. V was clipped by 5 bases and J by 0 bases, with 14 bases between them. Study results and limitations: Sensitizing to DPC left TCRs with a frequency above 1 in 1000 unaltered.

What was sequenced was whole blood. This rearrangement joins TRBV7-3 to TRBJ2-1, with D uncertain. The receptor comes from a female donor in good health. Some clones in this sample may be carry-over from other donors' samples. CDR3 bases: TGTGCCAGCAGCCCCGTGAGCTTTAGCTCCTACAATGAGCAGTTCTTC. Translated, it gives CASSPVSFSSYNEQFF.